This record looks at one T cell receptor beta chain sequence and its context. This sample is part of a study of blood T cell repertoires in COVID-19. At the level of the study: Italy, Spain and the United States were the sources of the convalescent and acute COVID-19 samples.

Per the study methods: Using reference gene primer amplification, nucleated cell counts were estimated. The repertoire was sequenced with immunoSEQ multiplex PCR; TCRdb's copy has only in-frame clones and lacks some. V, J and clone size were drawn from that table, and D and trimming were deduced from the DNA. The data hold 150,000 to 200,000 clones, with approximately 82% observed a single time. Seattle's cohort entered during active infection and was followed longitudinally. The V and J ends lost 4 bases and 4 bases respectively, with 7 bases between them. Germline V lookup: CDR1 LGHDT, CDR2 YNNKEL (reference sequence). This CDR3 has 12 amino acids.

The chain is built from TRBV3-1 (or the pseudogene TRBV3-2) and TRBJ1-2; D uncertain. The clonotype was recovered from a woman aged 40 to 49 with COVID-19, enrolled during active disease. Sequenced material: peripheral blood. The CDR3 here is CASSLTSYGYTF. The CDR3 nucleotides read TGTGCCAGCAGCCTTACATCCTATGGCTACACCTTC.